This TCR beta chain was identified in a study of CD8 T cells in ankylosing spondylitis. General study findings and limits: Peripheral blood samples showed relatively rare disease-linked clones, and these clones were CD8+. Existing reports had already noted some motif variants in reactive arthritis synovial fluid and blood. The clones that were linked to disease were reported to be significantly enriched in matched synovial fluid samples from ankylosing spondylitis patients. There was a TCR beta motif, made of 7 to 9 highly homologous variants, that appeared characteristic of ankylosing spondylitis blood.

The V and J ends lost 0 bases and 9 bases, in that order; junction bases with no gene match: 8. CDR1 is DFQATT and CDR2 is SNEGSKA in the germline V gene (reference sequence). The CDR3 extends over 15 amino acids. In this sample, this clonotype turned up a few times. The target antigen is unknown. In making TCR beta libraries, quantitative 5'-RACE with molecular barcodes was used. In TCRdb, the 5' RACE reads were re-called with MiXCR into one record per CDR3 protein. The sample has some 400,000 distinct CDR3 sequences; approximately 20% are singletons. Material: blood, either unsorted or a sorted T cell fraction (not recorded which). The receptor's source is a male donor with ankylosing spondylitis. The chain couples TRBV20-1 to TRBJ1-5; 10 nucleotides line up with TRBD1. CDR3 sequence: CSARDGQGDLGPQHF. CDR3 nucleotides: TGCAGTGCTAGAGATGGACAGGGGGACCTGGGGCCCCAGCATTTT.